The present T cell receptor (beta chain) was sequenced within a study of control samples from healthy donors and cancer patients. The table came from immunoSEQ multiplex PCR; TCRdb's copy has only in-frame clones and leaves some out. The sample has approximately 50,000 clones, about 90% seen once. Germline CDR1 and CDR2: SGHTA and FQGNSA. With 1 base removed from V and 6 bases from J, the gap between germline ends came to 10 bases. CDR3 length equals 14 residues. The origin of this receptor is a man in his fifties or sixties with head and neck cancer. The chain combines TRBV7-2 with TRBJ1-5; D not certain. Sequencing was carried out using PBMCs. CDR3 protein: CASSLEGWSQPQHF. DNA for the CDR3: TGTGCCAGCAGCTTAGAAGGATGGAGTCAGCCCCAGCATTTT.